Each of the 23 T cell receptor beta chains below was sequenced from the same sample in a study of T cells in narcolepsy (dated by TCRdb to 2016 to 2018). Receptor libraries were prepared by the immunoSEQ multiplex PCR assay. As stored in TCRdb, this immuneACCESS dataset retains in-frame rearrangements with V and J assigned. A fraction of the clones does not appear; measured against another copy, unresolved V genes explain less than half of the discrepancy, and the remainder lacks a known reason. The sample has about 19,000 clones on record, roughly 80% of them singletons. Of the sample, 1.6% is held by the ten largest clones. Sequencing used memory (CD45RA-) CD4+ T cells from blood. The sample's cell subset or site, from its label and the paper: memory T cells sorted ex vivo from peripheral blood. The receptors were sampled from a human donor in good health.

This chain links TRBV4-2 with TRBJ1-1; D ambiguous. This CDR3 spans 14 amino acids. CDR1 and CDR2 (germline): LGHNA, YNFKEQ. V gave up 5 bases and J gave up 6 bases, with 16 bases separating them. CDR3 amino acids: CASSGDTRRSEAFF. The CDR3 DNA reads TGTGCCAGCAGCGGCGACACACGACGGTCTGAAGCTTTCTTT.

This chain connects TRBV12-5 to TRBJ2-5; D perhaps matches TRBD2 (5 bases). Trimming stripped 5 bases from V and 2 bases from J, with 9 bases between. The germline V gene encodes CDR1 LGHNT and CDR2 FRNRAP. CDR3 length equals 13 residues. CDR3 nucleotides: TGTGCTAGTGGTCCGTCGGGGCAAGAGACCCAGTACTTC. Protein: CASGPSGQETQYF.

The rearrangement joins TRBV18 to TRBJ2-1; D gene uncertain. Germline-derived CDR1 and CDR2 are KGHSH and LQKENI. The CDR3 consists of 16 residues. V lost 0 bases to trimming and J lost 1 base, with 10 bases between them. CDR3 DNA sequence: TGTGCCAGCTCACCACCAGGCTCCGTTTCCTACAATGAGCAGTTCTTC. Protein sequence: CASSPPGSVSYNEQFF.

This rearrangement joins TRBV30 to TRBJ1-2; the D is unclear. The CDR3 sequence is 14 residues long. Germline V lookup: CDR1 GTSNPN, CDR2 SVGIG (reference sequence). The germline V and J ends were trimmed by 1 base and 1 base, with 10 bases remaining between them. For the CDR3, the DNA is TGTGCCTGGAGTGGCGGGCAGTATAACTATGGCTACACCTTC. Its protein is CAWSGGQYNYGYTF.

Of note for this clone: An end of the junction differs from the germline gene, which may be a read error. This chain links TRBV5-5 with TRBJ2-7, with TRBD1 identical over 10 bases. Germline V gene data show CDR1 as SGHKS and CDR2 as YYEKEE (reference sequence). The CDR3 has 15 residues. CDR3 bases: TGTACCAGCAGCTTGTACATGGGACAGGGGTGGGAGCAGTACTTC. This sequence encodes CTSSLYMGQGWEQYF.

The chain is built from TRBV4-1 and TRBJ2-1; D is uncertain. Germline-derived CDR1 and CDR2 are MGHRA and YSYEKL. The CDR3 covers 14 residues. V lost 4 bases and J lost 12, with 19 bases in between. The CDR3: CASSLDDWSQGQFF. CDR3 DNA: TGCGCCAGCAGCCTTGACGATTGGAGTCAAGGGCAGTTCTTC.

This chain connects TRBV5-6 to TRBJ2-7; tentative D call: TRBD2 (6 bases). CDR3 length equals 12 residues. Germline lookup yields CDR1 SGHDT and CDR2 YYEEEE. Trimming removed 3 bases at V and 3 bases at J, with 7 bases between. CDR3 in DNA: TGTGCCAGCAGCTCGGGGGTCTACGAGCAGTACTTC. Its protein is CASSSGVYEQYF.

The chain links TRBV7-3 to TRBJ2-3, with TRBD2 identical over 14 bases. CDR1 is SGHTA, CDR2 FQGTGA, per germline. The J segment lost 4 bases and the V segment lost 4 bases, leaving 4 bases of the junction unmatched. The CDR3 consists of 16 residues. CDR3 nucleotides: TGTGCCAGCAGCTCCGAGGGACTAGCGGGAGCAGATACGCAGTATTTT. As protein: CASSSEGLAGADTQYF.

The V call is TRBV5-1, the J call TRBJ2-2; D not certain. This CDR3 spans 14 amino acids. From germline, CDR1 is SGHRS and CDR2 YFSETQ. Trimming took 1 base from V and 6 from J, leaving 10 bases between them. The CDR3 here is CASSLPLIPGELFF. CDR3 DNA sequence: TGCGCCAGCAGCTTGCCACTAATCCCCGGGGAGCTGTTTTTT.

This rearrangement joins TRBV21-1 to TRBJ2-7; no check of the table's D call, TRBD1, against the DNA was made. TRBV21-1 is flagged as a pseudogene. The CDR3 runs 16 residues. The CDR3 DNA is TGTGCCAGCAGCAAAGAGGGGCACTCCCAAGGCTACGAGCAGTACTTC. This codes for CASSKEGHSQGYEQYF.

The V and J genes are TRBV6-4 and TRBJ2-7, with 8 bases lining up with TRBD1. CDR3 length: 18 amino acids. With 0 bases clipped from V and 0 bases from J, the junction kept 10 bases outside the gene matches. From germline, CDR1 is MRHNA and CDR2 SNTAGT. The CDR3 sequence: CASSDSGSGGLSSYEQYF. CDR3 nucleotide sequence: TGTGCCAGCAGTGACTCGGGTTCAGGGGGCTTGAGCTCCTACGAGCAGTACTTC.

This sequence joins TRBV5-1 and TRBJ1-1; the D gene is possibly TRBD1 (5 bases). The CDR3 is made up of 15 amino acids. V was shortened by 4 bases and J by 1 base, with 14 bases between the two germline ends. Germline lookup yields CDR1 SGHRS and CDR2 YFSETQ. CDR3 in DNA: TGCGCCAGCAGCGCCCCAGGGTCGCGGAACACTGAAGCTTTCTTT. It yields the protein CASSAPGSRNTEAFF.

This clone appeared a single time. The genes are TRBV15 and TRBJ1-6; D remains unclear. Per the germline V gene, CDR1 is LNHNV and CDR2 is YYDKDF (reference sequence). This CDR3 comprises 14 residues. Trimming cost V 0 bases and J 9 bases, with 9 bases left between them. CDR3: CATSREGGVSPLHF. The CDR3 DNA is TGTGCCACCAGCAGAGAGGGTGGGGTTTCACCCCTCCACTTT.

The chain uses TRBV27 and TRBJ1-1, with a possible D match to TRBD1 (6 bases). Germline V gene lookup returns CDR1 MNHEY and CDR2 SMNVEV (reference sequence). The CDR3 length is 15 residues. Trimming pared 6 bases from V and 6 bases from J, leaving 20 bases between. CDR3 loop: CASRFLGGSNPEAFF. The CDR3 DNA reads TGTGCCAGCAGATTTCTAGGGGGTTCAAACCCTGAAGCTTTCTTT.

The genes are TRBV25-1 and TRBJ2-5, with no clear D. The CDR3 extends over 11 amino acids. The germline V gene has CDR1 MGHDK and CDR2 SYGVNS. V was pared by 3 bases and J by 5 bases, with 4 bases between. The CDR3 nucleotides read TGTGCCAGCAGTGATTACGAGACCCAGTACTTC. This translates into CASSDYETQYF. The complete variable domain, with remaining parts taken from reference TRBV25-1 and TRBJ2-5, reads EADIYQTPRYLVIGTGKKITLECSQTMGHDKMYWYQQDPGMELHLIHYSYGVNSTEKGDLSSESTVSRIRTEHFPLTLESARPSHTSQYLCASSDYETQYFGPGTRLLVL.

The chain combines TRBV29-1 with TRBJ2-2; 7 bases map to TRBD1. CDR1 is SQVTM, CDR2 ANQGSEA, per germline. The V gene end was trimmed by 6 bases and the J gene end by 5 bases; junction bases not matched to a gene: 6. The CDR3 covers 13 residues. The CDR3 DNA sequence: TGCAGCGTCTCTAAACAGGGGACCGGGGAGCTGTTTTTT. Encoded protein: CSVSKQGTGELFF.

V and J are TRBV9 and TRBJ2-3; D is unresolved. Per germline, CDR1 SGDLS and CDR2 YYNGEE. The CDR3 runs 13 residues. The V gene lost 2 bases and the J gene lost 1 base, with 5 bases spanning the gap. The CDR3 loop is CASSVTRTDTQYF. The CDR3 region has the DNA TGTGCCAGCAGCGTGACCCGCACAGATACGCAGTATTTT.

Turning to this clone: Other DNA sequences within the sample encode an identical CDR3. The chain uses TRBV30 and TRBJ2-7; tentative D call: TRBD2 (7 bases). The CDR3 has 13 residues. Germline CDR1 is GTSNPN and CDR2 is SVGIG (reference sequence). The V end was cut by 0 bases, the J end by 6 bases, with 12 bases between. The CDR3: CAWSVLRGGEQYF. CDR3 in DNA: TGTGCCTGGAGTGTATTAAGGGGGGGCGAGCAGTACTTC.

The chain uses TRBV13 and TRBJ1-2, with TRBD1 identical over 7 bases. The CDR3 length is 16 residues. Germline loops: CDR1 PRHDT, CDR2 FYEKMQ (reference sequence). V dropped 0 bases and J dropped 1; count of bases not matched to a gene: 5. CDR3 bases: TGTGCCAGCAGCTTAGGTGGAGGGGGCATTAACTATGGCTACACCTTC. Translation: CASSLGGGGINYGYTF.

This chain joins TRBV27 and TRBJ2-7; 8 bases map to TRBD2. The CDR3 contains 16 residues. Germline V gives CDR1 MNHEY, CDR2 SMNVEV (reference sequence). The V and J ends lost 0 bases and 3 bases, in that order; junction bases with no gene match: 7. The CDR3 nucleotides are TGTGCCAGCAGTTTATCCCCGGGAGGGCTCCTCTACGAGCAGTACTTC. This gives the protein CASSLSPGGLLYEQYF.

This clone was detected only once. J is TRBJ1-1 and V is TRBV5-8; D gene uncertain. The CDR3 has 13 amino acids. Between the trimmed V and J ends, which lost 2 bases and 0 bases, there was a span of 5 bases. Germline V gives CDR1 SGHTS, CDR2 YDEGEE. CDR3 DNA sequence: TGTGCCAGCAGCTTCGAGCTGAACACTGAAGCTTTCTTT. Amino acid sequence: CASSFELNTEAFF.

Points on this clone: At one of its ends the junction is not consistent with the germline gene, which may arise from a read error. The gene calls are TRBV5-1 and TRBJ2-3; TRBD1 might be the D (5 bases). The CDR3 totals 16 residues. CDR1 SGHRS and CDR2 YFSETQ come from the germline V gene. The CDR3 is CASSLGDGRALDMQYF. The CDR3 nucleotides read TGCGCCAGCAGCTTGGGAGACGGCAGGGCGCTGGATATGCAGTATTTT.

In its sample, this clone was seen a few times. The V gene is TRBV28, the J gene TRBJ1-2, with D tentatively TRBD1 (5 bases). Germline CDR1 MDHEN, CDR2 SYDVKM. Trimming took off 6 bases at V and 4 bases at J, with 15 bases between the two ends. This CDR3 comprises 14 residues. The CDR3 sequence: CASSYGGGTYGYTF. CDR3 DNA: TGTGCCAGCAGCTACGGGGGAGGAACCTATGGCTACACCTTC.